This section outlines one T cell receptor (beta chain) sequence together with its context. The V end was cut by 7 bases, the J end by 7 bases, with 8 bases between. Germline CDR1 and CDR2: SEHNR and FQNEAQ (reference sequence). There are 11 residues in the CDR3. This entry belongs to a study of T cell responses to AZD1222 COVID-19 vaccine. Clones were read by immunoSEQ multiplex PCR, and TCRdb kept only the in-frame ones, dropping some. The sample lists approximately 150,000 clones, 80% to 90% occurring once. This chain uses TRBV7-9 with TRBJ2-1; possible D gene TRBD1, 5 bases. The sequencing here drew on peripheral blood, taken 28 days after the second dose of the MenACWY control vaccine. This receptor was obtained from an adult who received the MenACWY meningococcal vaccine as a control. The CDR3 DNA is TGTGCCAGCACCCCAGGGAATGAGCAGTTCTTC. Translation gives CASTPGNEQFF.